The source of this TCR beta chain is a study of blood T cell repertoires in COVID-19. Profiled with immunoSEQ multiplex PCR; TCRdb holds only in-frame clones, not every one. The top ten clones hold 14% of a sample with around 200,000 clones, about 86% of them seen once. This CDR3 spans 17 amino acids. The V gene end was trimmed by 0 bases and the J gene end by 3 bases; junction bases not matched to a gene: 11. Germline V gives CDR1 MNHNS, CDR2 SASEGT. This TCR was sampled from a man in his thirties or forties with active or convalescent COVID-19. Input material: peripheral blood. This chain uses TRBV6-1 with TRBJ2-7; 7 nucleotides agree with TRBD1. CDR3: CASSEALRGTAFYEQYV. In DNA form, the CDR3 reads TGTGCCAGCAGTGAAGCGCTTCGAGGGACAGCCTTCTACGAGCAGTACGTC.